These 32 T cell receptor beta chains originate from one sample sequenced in a study of T cell clonality in common variable immunodeficiency (dated by TCRdb to the mid-2010s). Overall results and qualifications from the work: Fewer deletions and N-nucleotide insertions were reportedly observed in CVID TCRbeta sequences, and highly modified clones with 13 or more V deletions were reportedly absent from CVID TCRbeta sequences.

The library was obtained by the immunoSEQ multiplex PCR assay. This is the immuneACCESS table as TCRdb keeps it, with only in-frame sequences that have V and J called. A part of the clones is gone; compared with another copy, unresolved V genes explain less than half, and the rest is unexplained. The sample counts some 14,000 clones, each observed more than once. 12% of the sample rests with the top ten. Their target antigens are unknown. The sample consisted of peripheral blood mononuclear cells. These receptors originate from a human donor with common variable immunodeficiency.

This clone was detected ten times or more. The CDR3 goes on 3 residues after the read ends, and that part is filled in from the germline J gene. The V and J genes are TRBV19 and TRBJ1-2; D uncertain. Trimming cost V 7 bases and J 7 bases, with 16 bases left between them. Germline V gives CDR1 LNHDA, CDR2 SQIVND (reference sequence). The CDR3 is 13 residues long. Incomplete CDR3 DNA: TGTGCCAGTATGAACAGCCGTGTCTCTGGC. Its protein product is CASMNSRVSG. The full CDR3 is CASMNSRVSGYTF.

This clone was picked up a small number of times. Read coverage stops 3 residues before the CDR3 terminus; the germline J gene supplies the remainder. This chain links TRBV7-3 with TRBJ2-7; TRBD1 aligns across 11 bases. The CDR3 length is 15 residues. J lost 4 bases, V lost 5 bases, and 7 bases had no gene match. CDR1 is SGHTA, CDR2 FQGTGA, per germline. CDR3 DNA, as far as it was read: TGTGCCAGCAGCAGAACCGGGACAGGGGGATACGAG. It codes for CASSRTGTGGYE. The whole CDR3 reads CASSRTGTGGYEQYF.

To note about this clone: The CDR3 goes on 3 residues after the read ends, and that part is filled in from the germline J gene. The chain employs TRBV18 and TRBJ1-2; TRBD1 matches 9 bases. This CDR3 region has 13 residues. Germline loops: CDR1 KGHSH, CDR2 LQKENI. Trimming cost V 5 bases and J 4 bases; bases outside gene matches: 2. The DNA read from the CDR3 is TGTGCCAGCTCAGCGGGACAGGGCTATGGC. This encodes CASSAGQGYG. The CDR3 as a whole reads CASSAGQGYGYTF.

This clone was detected a few times. The read halts 3 residues ahead of the CDR3 end, with the missing end drawn from the germline J gene. The chain employs TRBV20-1 and TRBJ2-7; 8 bases are a match to TRBD1. Per germline, CDR1 DFQATT and CDR2 SNEGSKA (reference sequence). After removal of 1 base from V and 5 bases from J, the junction contained 4 bases not matched to a gene. The CDR3 totals 13 residues. The CDR3 spells CSARAGQGDEQYF. The DNA read from the CDR3 is TGCAGTGCTAGAGCCGGACAGGGAGACGAG.

This clone is medium-sized. The CDR3 end lies 3 residues beyond the end of the read and is filled in from the germline J gene. The V gene is TRBV20-1, the J gene TRBJ1-1, with D possibly TRBD1 on 6 matching bases. Deletions cut 8 bases from V and 0 bases from J, with 10 bases between. The CDR3 totals 12 residues. Germline V gene data show CDR1 as DFQATT and CDR2 as SNEGSKA (reference sequence). The CDR3 bases that were read are TGCAGTCTCAGACAGGTGAACACTGAA. This sequence encodes CSLRQVNTE. The full CDR3 is CSLRQVNTEAFF.

The sample holds a few counts of this clone. The read ends 3 residues early relative to the CDR3; the germline J gene fills the gap. The chain carries TRBV19 and TRBJ1-5; no clear D. Germline CDR1 is LNHDA and CDR2 is SQIVND (reference sequence). This CDR3 comprises 14 residues. Deletions cut 6 bases from V and 2 bases from J, with 11 bases between. CDR3 DNA (partial): TGTGCCAGTAGCTGGCCCAGCGGCAATCAGCCC. Protein: CASSWPSGNQP. In full, the CDR3 reads CASSWPSGNQPQHF.

Concerning this clone: The sequenced fragment ends 3 residues before the CDR3 boundary, so the rest is inferred from the germline J gene. The rearrangement uses TRBV19 and TRBJ1-1; 11 bases match TRBD1. From germline, CDR1 is LNHDA and CDR2 SQIVND (reference sequence). V dropped 6 bases and J dropped 6; count of bases not matched to a gene: 6. The CDR3 has 14 residues. Incomplete CDR3 DNA: TGTGCCAGTAGGAGGACAGGGGGCCTCGCTGAA. Its translation: CASRRTGGLAE. The whole CDR3 is CASRRTGGLAEAFF.

Note on this clone: The read comes to an end 3 residues before the CDR3 does, leaving the germline J gene to fill in the end. This chain joins TRBV7-3 and TRBJ2-1; 8 nucleotides align to TRBD2. After removal of 5 bases from V and 7 bases from J, the junction contained 10 bases not matched to a gene. The CDR3 contains 15 residues. The germline gives CDR1 SGHTA, CDR2 FQGTGA. CDR3 sequence: CASSAPGLGGNEQFF. CDR3 DNA (partial): TGTGCCAGCAGCGCACCGGGACTAGGGGGAAATGAG. Full variable domain (remainder filled in from reference TRBV7-3 and TRBJ2-1): GAGVSQTPSNKVTEKGKYVELRCDPISGHTALYWYRQSLGQGPEFLIYFQGTGAADDSGLPNDRFFAVRPEGSVSTLKIQRTERGDSAVYLCASSAPGLGGNEQFFGPGTRLTVL.

This clone is labeled as medium-sized. The read ends 3 residues early relative to the CDR3; the germline J gene fills the gap. The V call is TRBV4-1, the J call TRBJ1-1; TRBD1 might be the D (6 bases). Deletions cut 4 bases from V and 3 bases from J, with 15 bases between. CDR3 length: 15 amino acids. Germline assignment: CDR1 MGHRA and CDR2 YSYEKL. CDR3 residues: CASSLYREADTEAFF. Incomplete CDR3 DNA: TGCGCCAGCAGCCTATACAGGGAGGCGGACACTGAA.

The sample holds a few counts of this clone. The read terminates 3 residues ahead of where the CDR3 ends, so the germline J gene completes it. The chain is built from TRBV2 and TRBJ2-7; tentatively, D is TRBD1 (5 bases). CDR1 is SNHLY, CDR2 FYNNEI, per germline. This CDR3 is 14 amino acids long. Trimming stripped 5 bases from V and 3 bases from J, with 14 bases between. The CDR3 is CASSMTASVYEQYF. The DNA read from the CDR3 is TGTGCCAGCAGTATGACAGCCTCGGTCTACGAG.

This clone occurred a few times. The sequenced CDR3 bases are TGTGCCAGCAGCTTGGGTAGGGTTGCCTACGAG. It specifies CASSLGRVAYE. The entire CDR3 protein is CASSLGRVAYEQYF. The V and J genes are TRBV7-9 and TRBJ2-7; D remains unclear. The read falls 3 residues short of the CDR3 end, and the missing part is taken from the germline J gene. CDR3 length: 14 amino acids. The germline V gene has CDR1 SEHNR and CDR2 FQNEAQ (reference sequence). The germline V and J ends were trimmed by 3 bases and 2 bases, with 11 bases remaining between them.

Regarding this clone: The read falls 3 residues short of the CDR3 end, and the missing part is taken from the germline J gene. The chain joins TRBV7-2 to TRBJ2-7; D is unclear. Between the trimmed V and J ends, which lost 5 bases and 3 bases, there was a span of 8 bases. Germline CDR1 is SGHTA and CDR2 is FQGNSA. This CDR3 has 12 amino acids. The DNA read from the CDR3 is TGTGCCAGCAGCCCAGGATTCTACGAG. This codes for CASSPGFYE. The entire CDR3 sequence reads CASSPGFYEQYF.

This clone was counted between two and nine times. The CDR3 DNA, read in part, is TGTGCCAGCAGCCCGGACACGGGGAACACTGAA. It is translated as CASSPDTGNTE. The entire CDR3 sequence reads CASSPDTGNTEAFF. The gene calls are TRBV5-6 and TRBJ1-1; D may be TRBD1 (5 bases). Read coverage stops 3 residues before the CDR3 terminus; the germline J gene supplies the remainder. The CDR3 totals 14 residues. Deletions cut 4 bases from V and 1 base from J, with 11 bases between. Germline V CDR1 and CDR2: SGHDT, YYEEEE.

This clone showed up just a few times. The read terminates 3 residues before the CDR3 end, so the remaining end is supplied by the germline J gene. The chain uses TRBV20-1 and TRBJ2-7; 8 bases line up with TRBD1. The CDR3 totals 15 residues. The V gene's germline CDR1 is DFQATT and CDR2 SNEGSKA (reference sequence). J lost 4 bases, V lost 0 bases, and 8 bases had no gene match. Partial CDR3 DNA: TGCAGTGCTAGAGATGCCGGGACAGGCGATTACGAG. Amino acid sequence: CSARDAGTGDYE. The CDR3, in full, reads CSARDAGTGDYEQYF.

This clone was recorded a few times. The sequenced fragment ends 3 residues before the CDR3 boundary, so the rest is inferred from the germline J gene. The chain uses TRBV19 and TRBJ1-2; no definite D call. Trimming stripped 5 bases from V and 2 bases from J, with 9 bases between. Germline CDR1 is LNHDA and CDR2 is SQIVND (reference sequence). CDR3 length: 13 amino acids. This CDR3 is CASSYDTNYGYTF. The part of the CDR3 DNA that was read is TGTGCCAGTAGTTACGACACCAACTATGGC. The complete variable domain, with remaining parts taken from reference TRBV19 and TRBJ1-2, reads DGGITQSPKYLFRKEGQNVTLSCEQNLNHDAMYWYRQDPGQGLRLIYYSQIVNDFQKGDIAEGYSVSREKKESFPLTVTSAQKNPTAFYLCASSYDTNYGYTFGSGTRLTVV.

This clone has at least ten counts. The read terminates 3 residues before the CDR3 end, so the remaining end is supplied by the germline J gene. The J gene is TRBJ2-5, the V gene TRBV18; D perhaps matches TRBD2 (6 bases). This CDR3 region has 12 residues. Deletions cut 5 bases from V and 3 bases from J, with 7 bases between. CDR1 KGHSH and CDR2 LQKENI come from the germline V gene. The sequenced CDR3 bases are TGTGCCAGCTCAGGGACTGAAGAGACC. Encoded protein: CASSGTEET. The full CDR3 protein is CASSGTEETQYF. The full variable domain, with the rest looked up from reference TRBV18 and TRBJ2-5, is NAGVMQNPRHLVRRRGQEARLRCSPMKGHSHVYWYRQLPEEGLKFMVYLQKENIIDESGMPKERFSAEFPKEGPSILRIQQVVRGDSAAYFCASSGTEETQYFGPGTRLLVL.

Details on this clone: The read ends 3 residues shy of where the CDR3 ends; the end is completed using the germline J gene. The chain uses TRBV2 and TRBJ2-7, with D possibly being TRBD1 (7 bases). CDR1 and CDR2 (germline): SNHLY, FYNNEI. There are 14 residues in the CDR3. Trimming took 1 base from V and 3 from J, leaving 10 bases between them. Incomplete CDR3 DNA: TGTGCCAGCAGTGAAGACAGGGGAGGCTACGAG. It encodes CASSEDRGGYE. The whole CDR3 protein is CASSEDRGGYEQYF.

Concerning this clone: The missing CDR3 end, 3 residues past where the read stops, is filled in from the germline J gene. The chain links TRBV6-1 to TRBJ2-5; TRBD2 agrees at 12 bases. Germline CDR1 and CDR2: MNHNS and SASEGT. This CDR3 is built from 14 residues. The ends lost 5 bases at V and 6 bases at J; junction bases unmatched: 4. CDR3 DNA, as far as it was read: TGTGCCAGCAGTCAAGGGACTAGCGGGCAGACC. Its translation is CASSQGTSGQT. The whole CDR3 sequence is CASSQGTSGQTQYF.

This clone has just a few counts. Relative to the germline gene, one junction end is altered; a read error may explain this. Partial CDR3 DNA: TGTGCTAGCAGCCCGGGACAGGGCTACGAG. Its protein is CASSPGQGYE. The whole CDR3 reads CASSPGQGYEQYF. The genes are TRBV7-7 and TRBJ2-7; 9 bases are shared with TRBD1. The read ends 3 residues early relative to the CDR3; the germline J gene fills the gap. CDR1 and CDR2 from the germline V gene are SSHAT and FNYEAQ (reference sequence). This CDR3 spans 13 amino acids. Looking up the rest from reference TRBV7-7 and TRBJ2-7 gives the full variable domain: GAGVSQSPRYKVTKRGQDVTLRCDPISSHATLYWYQQALGQGPEFLTYFNYEAQPDKSGLPSDRFSAERPEGSISTLTIQRTEQRDSAMYRCASSPGQGYEQYFGPGTRLTVT.

Only a few counts were recorded for this clone. The DNA ends 3 residues before the CDR3 does, and the rest of the CDR3 is filled in from the germline J gene. The J gene is TRBJ2-1, the V gene TRBV19, with D possibly matching TRBD2 (6 bases). Germline CDR1 LNHDA, CDR2 SQIVND (reference sequence). CDR3 size: 15 residues. V lost 6 bases to trimming and J lost 2 bases, with 14 bases between them. The CDR3 protein is CASSLLGGPYNEQFF. Incomplete CDR3 DNA: TGTGCCAGTAGCCTTTTGGGGGGTCCCTACAATGAG.

This clone has at least ten counts. The CDR3 goes on 3 residues after the read ends, and that part is filled in from the germline J gene. The chain employs TRBV27 and TRBJ2-3, with TRBD1 identical over 8 bases. J was trimmed by 2 bases and V by 4 bases; bases with no gene match: 5. The CDR3 consists of 15 residues. Germline-derived CDR1 and CDR2 are MNHEY and SMNVEV (reference sequence). The CDR3 is CASSSGQGFTDTQYF. The CDR3 bases that were read are TGTGCCAGCAGTTCCGGACAGGGTTTCACAGATACG.

On this clone: Coverage ceases 3 residues before the CDR3 finishes, and the germline J gene fills in the end. The chain joins TRBV18 to TRBJ2-1; D might be TRBD2 (6 bases). Trimming shortened V by 8 bases and J by 9 bases, and 17 bases separated the two germline ends. Germline V gene lookup returns CDR1 KGHSH and CDR2 LQKENI. This CDR3 spans 13 amino acids. Incomplete CDR3 DNA: TGTGCCAGCCAGGAACGAGCGGGTGTTGAG. Its translation: CASQERAGVE. From start to end, the CDR3 is CASQERAGVEQFF.

This clone turned up a few times. The CDR3 end is not reached by the read, which stops 3 residues before it; the germline J gene fills it in. The chain carries TRBV2 and TRBJ2-5; maybe TRBD1 (5 bases). CDR3 length: 13 residues. From germline, CDR1 is SNHLY and CDR2 FYNNEI. The V end was cut by 5 bases, the J end by 1 base, with 8 bases between. Incomplete CDR3 DNA: TGTGCCAGCAGTCGAGACAGCCAAGAGACC. This translates into CASSRDSQET. Given in full, the CDR3 is CASSRDSQETQYF.

This clone showed up just a few times. The read comes to an end 3 residues before the CDR3 does, leaving the germline J gene to fill in the end. The chain joins TRBV7-8 to TRBJ2-1, with unresolved D. The germline V and J ends were trimmed by 8 bases and 0 bases, with 14 bases remaining between them. There are 15 residues in the CDR3. CDR1 SGHVS and CDR2 FQNEAQ come from the germline V gene. The CDR3 loop reads CASSRQESSYNEQFF. The CDR3 DNA, read in part, is TGTGCCAGCTCTCGCCAGGAGAGCTCCTACAATGAG.

This clone was recorded a few times. The read ends 3 residues early relative to the CDR3; the germline J gene fills the gap. The genes are TRBV20-1 and TRBJ2-1, with D maybe TRBD2 (6 bases). Germline assignment: CDR1 DFQATT and CDR2 SNEGSKA (reference sequence). The CDR3 loop spans 15 amino acids. Trimming shortened V by 6 bases and J by 0 bases, and 15 bases separated the two germline ends. The CDR3 is CSAKNDGGSYNEQFF. CDR3 DNA (partial): TGCAGTGCAAAAAACGACGGGGGCTCCTACAATGAG.

This clone was recorded a few times. The sequence runs out 3 residues before the end of the CDR3; the remainder is reconstructed from the germline J gene. The V call is TRBV5-3, the J call TRBJ1-2, with 8 bases lining up with TRBD1. TRBV5-3 is classed as an ORF, of uncertain function. V gave up 4 bases and J gave up 4 bases; unmatched junction bases: 12. The length of the CDR3 is 16 residues. CDR3 residues: CARSKSRTGTSYGYTF. The DNA read from the CDR3 is TGTGCCAGAAGCAAATCCAGGACAGGGACGAGCTATGGC.

Concerning this clone itself: The read falls 3 residues short of the CDR3 end, and the missing part is taken from the germline J gene. This chain joins TRBV20-1 and TRBJ1-1; D unclear. Per germline, CDR1 DFQATT and CDR2 SNEGSKA (reference sequence). The CDR3 sequence is 14 residues long. Deletions cut 0 bases from V and 4 bases from J, with 12 bases between. The CDR3: CSAREGQLFTEAFF. The sequenced CDR3 bases are TGCAGTGCTAGAGAAGGGCAGTTATTCACTGAA.

This clone was observed a few times. The CDR3 DNA, read in part, is TGTGCCAGCAGGCCGCCGGGTCTCAGCGGAAACACC. Its translation: CASRPPGLSGNT. The full CDR3 protein is CASRPPGLSGNTIYF. The chain has TRBV2 and TRBJ1-3; D call uncertain. The missing CDR3 end, 3 residues past where the read stops, is filled in from the germline J gene. The CDR3 runs to 15 residues. V was clipped by 6 bases and J by 4 bases, with 16 bases between them. CDR1 is SNHLY, CDR2 FYNNEI, per germline.

Concerning this clone: The read is 3 residues too short to cover the CDR3 end, so that end is filled in from the germline J gene. The chain has TRBV7-2 and TRBJ1-2, with D perhaps TRBD1 (6 bases). Trimming shortened V by 1 base and J by 5 bases, and 11 bases separated the two germline ends. The CDR3 contains 14 residues. Germline V gene data show CDR1 as SGHTA and CDR2 as FQGNSA. The DNA read from the CDR3 is TGTGCCAGCAGCTTAGACCAGGGGCGGTATGGC. This encodes CASSLDQGRYG. The whole CDR3 sequence reads CASSLDQGRYGYTF.

This clone has a handful of counts. With the read ending 3 residues before the CDR3 end, the germline J gene is used to fill in that end. The V gene is TRBV7-3, the J gene TRBJ2-7, with 14 bases identical to TRBD2. The CDR3 is 15 amino acids. Germline V gene lookup returns CDR1 SGHTA and CDR2 FQGTGA. Losses at the gene ends were 2 bases for V and 5 bases for J; bases not matched to a gene: 2. The CDR3 DNA, read in part, is TGTGCCAGCAGCTTAGGGACTAGCGGGAGAAACGAG. Protein: CASSLGTSGRNE. Given in full, the CDR3 is CASSLGTSGRNEQYF.

Judged by abundance, this clone is medium-sized. At one boundary the junction diverges from the germline segment, which might be a read error. The CDR3 goes on 3 residues after the read ends, and that part is filled in from the germline J gene. V is TRBV4-2 and J is TRBJ1-2; 10 bases are a match to TRBD1. This CDR3 region has 13 residues. Germline V gives CDR1 LGHNA, CDR2 YNFKEQ. The CDR3 bases that were read are TGCGCCAGCAGCCAAGACAGGGGGCTAGGC. It codes for CASSQDRGLG. The full CDR3 protein reads CASSQDRGLGYTF.

Comments on this clone: The CDR3 end lies 3 residues beyond the end of the read and is filled in from the germline J gene. The chain uses TRBV6-2 or TRBV6-3 and TRBJ2-2, with 8 bases aligning to TRBD1. The germline V gene encodes CDR1 MNHEY and CDR2 SVGEGT. The CDR3 has 15 amino acids. V lost 5 bases, J lost 7 bases, and 9 bases stayed unmatched. The CDR3 bases that were read are TGTGCCAGCAGTCGTCAGGGGGCGCACATCGGGGAG. Encoded protein: CASSRQGAHIGE. The complete CDR3 reads CASSRQGAHIGELFF.